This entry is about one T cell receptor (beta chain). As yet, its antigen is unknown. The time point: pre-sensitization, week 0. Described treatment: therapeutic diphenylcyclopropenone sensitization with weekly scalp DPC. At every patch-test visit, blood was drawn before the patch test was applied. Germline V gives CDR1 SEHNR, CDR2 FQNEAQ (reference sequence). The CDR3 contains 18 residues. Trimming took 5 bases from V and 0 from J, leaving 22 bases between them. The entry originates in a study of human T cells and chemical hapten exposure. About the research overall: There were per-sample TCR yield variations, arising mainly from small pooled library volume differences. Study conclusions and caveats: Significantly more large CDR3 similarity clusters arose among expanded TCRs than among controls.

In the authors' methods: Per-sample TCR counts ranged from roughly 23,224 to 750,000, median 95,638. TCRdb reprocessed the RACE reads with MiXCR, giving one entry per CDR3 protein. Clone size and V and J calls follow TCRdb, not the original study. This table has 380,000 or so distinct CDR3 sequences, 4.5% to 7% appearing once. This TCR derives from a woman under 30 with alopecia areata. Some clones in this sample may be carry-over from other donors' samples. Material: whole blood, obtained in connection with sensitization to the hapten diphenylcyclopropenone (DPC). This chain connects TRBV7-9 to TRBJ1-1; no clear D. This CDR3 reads CASSQITLRTAMNTEAFF. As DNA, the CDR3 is TGTGCCAGCAGCCAAATAACCCTAAGGACGGCCATGAACACTGAAGCTTTCTTT.